The clone carrying this T cell receptor (beta chain) was seen only a few times. The data are from a study of blood T cell repertoires in COVID-19. Trimming cost V 3 bases and J 1 base, with 9 bases left between them. This CDR3 region has 14 residues. The germline V gene has CDR1 GTSNPN and CDR2 SVGIG (reference sequence). The table came from immunoSEQ multiplex PCR; TCRdb's copy has only in-frame clones and leaves some out. This sample has 200,000 to 300,000 clones; around 90% occur once, and the top ten carry just over 7%. This chain links TRBV30 with TRBJ2-2; D is unresolved. The sequenced sample consisted of peripheral blood. The clonotype was recovered from a man aged 55 to 70 who had recovered from COVID-19. The CDR3 DNA sequence: TGTGCCTGGAGCACAGCACAGAACACCGGGGAGCTGTTTTTT. It specifies CAWSTAQNTGELFF.